Shown below are 12 T cell receptor beta chains from a single sample sequenced in a study of control samples from healthy donors and cancer patients. Produced via immunoSEQ multiplex PCR; TCRdb's table is partial and in-frame only. The data hold roughly 80,000 clones, with approximately 90% observed a single time. Sequencing was done on a sample of PBMCs. The receptors come from a woman aged 60-70 years with head and neck cancer.

The chain couples TRBV9 to TRBJ2-3; D not certain. Looked up from germline, CDR1 is SGDLS and CDR2 is YYNGEE. CDR3 length: 16 residues. V lost 0 bases and J lost 0, with 11 bases in between. As DNA, the CDR3 is TGTGCCAGCAGCGTAGTGGACGGAAGAAGCACAGATACGCAGTATTTT. This sequence encodes CASSVVDGRSTDTQYF.

The chain has TRBV6-2 or TRBV6-3 and TRBJ2-7, with D perhaps matching TRBD1 or TRBD2 (5 bases each). Per germline, CDR1 MNHEY and CDR2 SVGEGT. This CDR3 is 15 amino acids long. Trimming cost V 0 bases and J 2 bases, with 11 bases left between them. The CDR3 DNA sequence: TGTGCCAGCAGTTACTCGTGGGGACCAGCCTACGAGCAGTACTTC. This translates into CASSYSWGPAYEQYF.

The chain couples TRBV29-1 to TRBJ1-2, with D unresolved. CDR1 and CDR2 from the germline V gene are SQVTM and ANQGSEA. This CDR3 has 12 residues. V lost 0 bases and J lost 8, with 10 bases in between. CDR3 in amino acids: CSVEEFGEGYTF. CDR3 nucleotide sequence: TGCAGCGTTGAAGAGTTCGGGGAGGGCTACACCTTC.

The chain uses TRBV27 and TRBJ2-7, with D perhaps matching TRBD1 (6 bases). V was pared by 7 bases and J by 6 bases, with 25 bases between. Germline CDR1 MNHEY, CDR2 SMNVEV (reference sequence). The CDR3 spans 16 residues. Here the CDR3 reads CASIPRRTDRLSEQYF. The DNA for the CDR3 is TGTGCCAGCATTCCCCGCAGGACAGACCGCCTCTCCGAGCAGTACTTC.

J is TRBJ2-4 and V is TRBV9, with 8 bases aligning to TRBD1. The CDR3 length is 15 residues. Germline loops: CDR1 SGDLS, CDR2 YYNGEE. With V trimmed by 3 bases and J by 9 bases, 11 bases remained unmatched. The CDR3 reads CASSGEGQGAAIQYF. The CDR3 DNA follows: TGTGCCAGCAGCGGAGAGGGTCAGGGGGCGGCCATTCAGTACTTC.

The rearrangement uses TRBV9 and TRBJ2-3; D tentatively fits TRBD1 or TRBD2 (6 bases each). This CDR3 comprises 12 residues. V was pared by 2 bases and J by 11 bases, with 12 bases between. The V gene's germline CDR1 is SGDLS and CDR2 YYNGEE. As DNA, the CDR3 is TGTGCCAGCAGCGTCGAGGGGGGCAAGCAGTATTTT. The encoded protein is CASSVEGGKQYF. The whole variable domain, remainder taken from reference TRBV9 and TRBJ2-3, is DSGVTQTPKHLITATGQRVTLRCSPRSGDLSVYWYQQSLDQGLQFLIQYYNGEERAKGNILERFSAQQFPDLHSELNLSSLELGDSALYFCASSVEGGKQYFGPGTRLTVL.

This rearrangement joins TRBV4-2 to TRBJ2-2, with D perhaps TRBD2 (5 bases). The CDR3 totals 17 residues. Germline-derived CDR1 and CDR2 are LGHNA and YNFKEQ. The V and J ends lost 0 bases and 0 bases respectively, with 11 bases between them. The CDR3 sequence: CASSQDDMRANTGELFF. The CDR3 DNA sequence: TGTGCCAGCAGCCAAGATGACATGCGGGCGAACACCGGGGAGCTGTTTTTT.

The V call is TRBV15, the J call TRBJ1-5, with D hard to call. Germline CDR1 is LNHNV and CDR2 is YYDKDF (reference sequence). The V end was cut by 0 bases, the J end by 4 bases, with 4 bases between. The CDR3 length is 13 residues. The CDR3 loop is CATSRERNQPQHF. In DNA, the CDR3 is TGTGCCACCAGCAGAGAGAGGAATCAGCCCCAGCATTTT.

The gene calls are TRBV27 and TRBJ1-6; D unclear. CDR3 size: 17 residues. Trimming shortened V by 5 bases and J by 8 bases, and 22 bases separated the two germline ends. Looked up from germline, CDR1 is MNHEY and CDR2 is SMNVEV (reference sequence). CDR3 in DNA: TGTGCCAGCAGTCCCCGAAGGGCAGCTCTCCTGGATTCACCCCTCCACTTT. Translating gives CASSPRRAALLDSPLHF.

In this sample, this clone turned up a few times. The chain links TRBV7-9 to TRBJ2-7, with D possibly TRBD1 on 5 matching bases. Germline CDR1 is SEHNR and CDR2 is FQNEAQ (reference sequence). V lost 7 bases, J lost 3 bases, and 19 bases lay in between. The CDR3 runs to 15 residues. CDR3 nucleotide sequence: TGTGCCAGCACCCAAGGACCCGGCAGGGTCTACGAGCAGTACTTC. This translates into CASTQGPGRVYEQYF.

The rearrangement joins TRBV7-2 to TRBJ2-1; 10 bases map to TRBD2. J lost 2 bases, V lost 8 bases, and 12 bases had no gene match. The germline V gene has CDR1 SGHTA and CDR2 FQGNSA. CDR3 length: 17 amino acids. The CDR3 region has the DNA TGTGCCAGCGCGTCAACTCGGCTAGCGGGAGCCTACAATGAGCAGTTCTTC. This sequence encodes CASASTRLAGAYNEQFF.

This chain links TRBV7-9 with TRBJ2-7; D is unclear. This CDR3 region has 14 residues. Trimming shortened V by 2 bases and J by 0 bases, and 8 bases separated the two germline ends. Germline V gene data show CDR1 as SEHNR and CDR2 as FQNEAQ (reference sequence). The DNA of the CDR3 is TGTGCCAGCAGCTTATCCTCGCTCTCCTACGAGCAGTACTTC. Protein: CASSLSSLSYEQYF.